The 25 T cell receptor beta chains given below trace back to one sample, sequenced in a study of T-cell reconstitution after alpha-beta-depleted transplantation in children. The TCRbeta library was prepared with unique molecular identifiers. TCRdb re-derived calls from the PCR reads in MiXCR, one entry per CDR3 protein. The data contain some 200,000 distinct CDR3 sequences, roughly 15% of them singletons. Source: PBMCs from the stem cell graft donor, taken from the stem cell graft. All receptors derive from a human donor who donated a stem cell graft to a child with acute lymphoblastic leukemia.

This clonotype was found many times. The chain has TRBV20-1 and TRBJ2-7; D call uncertain. Germline V gene lookup returns CDR1 DFQATT and CDR2 SNEGSKA (reference sequence). V lost 0 bases to trimming and J lost 2 bases, with 14 bases between them. This CDR3 comprises 15 residues. CDR3 protein: CSARDGGSQTYEQYF. The CDR3 nucleotides read TGCAGTGCTAGAGATGGCGGTTCTCAGACCTACGAGCAGTACTTC.

In this sample, this clonotype turned up many times. The chain is built from TRBV5-1 and TRBJ2-7; 7 positions agree with TRBD1. The germline CDR1 and CDR2 sequences are SGHRS and YFSETQ. V was pared by 4 bases and J by 3 bases, with 4 bases of the junction left unmatched. This CDR3 has 13 residues. The chain's CDR3 is CASSVDRFYEQYF. The CDR3 DNA reads TGCGCCAGCAGCGTGGACAGGTTCTACGAGCAGTACTTC.

The sample holds many counts of this clonotype. The rearrangement links TRBV5-6 to TRBJ2-7, with no clear D. The V end lost 3 bases, the J end lost 0 bases, and 4 bases lay between the germline ends. Germline V gives CDR1 SGHDT, CDR2 YYEEEE. The CDR3 runs to 12 residues. The CDR3 reads CASSSNSYEQYF. The CDR3 bases are TGTGCCAGCAGCTCGAACTCCTACGAGCAGTACTTC. Full variable domain (missing parts from reference TRBV5-6 and TRBJ2-7): DAGVTQSPTHLIKTRGQQVTLRCSPKSGHDTVSWYQQALGQGPQFIFQYYEEEERQRGNFPDRFSGHQFPNYSSELNVNALLLGDSALYLCASSSNSYEQYFGPGTRLTVT.

This clonotype was picked up many times. The chain combines TRBV24-1 with TRBJ2-5, with 8 bases matching TRBD2. The CDR3 loop spans 15 amino acids. Looked up from germline, CDR1 is KGHDR and CDR2 is SFDVKD. Trimming at V came to 3 bases and at J to 1 base, leaving 3 bases not matched to a gene. As DNA, the CDR3 is TGTGCCACCAGTGATGCTACTAGCGGCCAAGAGACCCAGTACTTC. It encodes CATSDATSGQETQYF.

This chain connects TRBV29-1 to TRBJ1-4; tentative D call: TRBD1 (6 bases). The CDR3 spans 10 residues. The germline V gene has CDR1 SQVTM and CDR2 ANQGSEA. V was pared by 7 bases and J by 6 bases, with 6 bases between. The CDR3 here is CSAGDEKLFF. The DNA of the CDR3 is TGCAGCGCAGGGGATGAAAAACTGTTTTTT.

This clonotype was seen ten or more times. The chain has TRBV20-1 and TRBJ2-3; D might be TRBD1 (5 bases). The CDR3 is 15 residues long. The germline V gene encodes CDR1 DFQATT and CDR2 SNEGSKA (reference sequence). V was cut by 0 bases and J by 5 bases, with 15 bases left in between. Here the CDR3 DNA reads TGCAGTGCTAGAGACGCCGCAGTAGGGGTAGATACGCAGTATTTT. Encoded protein: CSARDAAVGVDTQYF.

The V gene is TRBV12-3 or TRBV12-4, the J gene TRBJ1-1; no reliable D call. CDR3 length equals 14 residues. V dropped 5 bases and J dropped 2 bases, with 12 bases sitting between them. CDR3 nucleotide sequence: TGTGCCAGCAGTGCCGGAAGGGTAAACACTGAAGCTTTCTTT. Translated, it gives CASSAGRVNTEAFF.

This clonotype was seen many times. The V gene is TRBV20-1, the J gene TRBJ2-7, with D uncertain. Germline CDR1 reads DFQATT; CDR2 reads SNEGSKA (reference sequence). The CDR3 is made up of 13 amino acids. Trimming cost V 0 bases and J 3 bases, with 9 bases left between them. CDR3 in amino acids: CSAREGPHYEQYF. The CDR3 coding sequence is TGCAGTGCTAGAGAAGGACCACACTACGAGCAGTACTTC.

This clonotype was observed at least ten times. This chain connects TRBV11-3 to TRBJ2-1; D unclear. There are 15 residues in the CDR3. Trimming left V 0 bases short and J 7 bases short, with 13 bases between. Looked up from germline, CDR1 is SGHNT and CDR2 is YENEEA. CDR3 sequence reads: CASSLEGWVENEQFF. Written as DNA, the CDR3 is TGTGCCAGCAGCTTAGAAGGCTGGGTTGAGAATGAGCAGTTCTTC.

Many counts were recorded for this clonotype. V gene TRBV29-1 combines with J gene TRBJ2-2, with unresolved D. Trimming shortened V by 4 bases and J by 2 bases, and 2 bases separated the two germline ends. Germline CDR1 and CDR2: SQVTM and ANQGSEA. This CDR3 comprises 11 residues. The CDR3 loop is CSVVNTGELFF. DNA of the CDR3: TGCAGCGTTGTAAACACCGGGGAGCTGTTTTTT.

The table lists this clonotype with many counts. The chain carries TRBV12-3 or TRBV12-4 and TRBJ1-1, with D tentatively TRBD1 (5 bases). CDR3 size: 15 residues. Trimming removed 3 bases at V and 5 bases at J, with 16 bases between. The CDR3 DNA is TGTGCCAGCAGTTTGACCGTGGGGGGATGGACTGAAGCTTTCTTT. Translated, it gives CASSLTVGGWTEAFF.

Ten or more counts support this clonotype. The rearrangement uses TRBV20-1 and TRBJ1-1; tentative D call: TRBD1 (6 bases). The germline gives CDR1 DFQATT, CDR2 SNEGSKA (reference sequence). Trimming pared 5 bases from V and 0 bases from J, leaving 16 bases between. This CDR3 contains 15 residues. This CDR3 is CSAPKTGGMNTEAFF. CDR3 DNA sequence: TGCAGTGCTCCGAAAACGGGGGGCATGAACACTGAAGCTTTCTTT.

This clonotype was seen ten or more times. The V call is TRBV12-3 or TRBV12-4, the J call TRBJ2-5, with D uncertain. With 2 bases removed from V and 4 bases from J, the gap between germline ends came to 11 bases. The CDR3 sequence is 14 residues long. The CDR3 bases are TGTGCCAGCAGTTTAACGGCGCTCCGAGAGACCCAGTACTTC. Translated, it gives CASSLTALRETQYF.

This clonotype was observed many times. The chain combines TRBV5-1 with TRBJ2-2; 10 nucleotides align to TRBD2. This CDR3 spans 16 amino acids. Germline V lookup: CDR1 SGHRS, CDR2 YFSETQ. J lost 5 bases, V lost 4 bases, and 8 bases had no gene match. The CDR3 loop is CASSPLASGRTGELFF. CDR3 bases: TGCGCCAGCAGCCCCTTGGCTAGCGGGAGAACCGGGGAGCTGTTTTTT.

This clonotype was counted many times. The chain is built from TRBV12-3 or TRBV12-4 and TRBJ2-1, with no clear D. This CDR3 has 15 amino acids. Trimming took off 6 bases at V and 0 bases at J, with 12 bases between the two ends. The CDR3 is CASSLSSPSYNEQFF. The CDR3 DNA sequence: TGTGCCAGCAGCCTTTCATCCCCCTCCTACAATGAGCAGTTCTTC.

This clonotype was counted at least ten times. V is TRBV12-3 or TRBV12-4 and J is TRBJ1-4; 7 bases fit TRBD1. The CDR3 totals 14 residues. V was clipped by 5 bases and J by 7 bases; unmatched bases: 7. CDR3 sequence (DNA): TGTGCCAGCAGTACAAGGGGGCGTTTTGAAAAACTGTTTTTT. Its translation: CASSTRGRFEKLFF.

This clonotype occurred many times. This chain connects TRBV5-1 to TRBJ2-6; D may be TRBD1 (5 bases). Trimming removed 1 base at V and 0 bases at J, with 17 bases between. CDR1 is SGHRS and CDR2 is YFSETQ in the germline V gene. This CDR3 is built from 19 residues. CDR3 sequence (DNA): TGCGCCAGCAGCTTGTCAGGGTATTACGACATCTCTGGGGCCAACGTCCTGACTTTC. The encoded protein is CASSLSGYYDISGANVLTF.

This clonotype was observed many times. V and J are TRBV20-1 and TRBJ2-3, with 8 bases lining up with TRBD2. This CDR3 spans 15 amino acids. Per germline, CDR1 DFQATT and CDR2 SNEGSKA (reference sequence). V dropped 5 bases and J dropped 4; count of bases not matched to a gene: 11. CDR3 in DNA: TGCAGTGCTGCCCAGGGACTAGGTTCGGCAGATACGCAGTATTTT. This encodes CSAAQGLGSADTQYF.

This clonotype was detected a few times. In DNA form, the CDR3 reads TGTGCCAGCTCACCCGGGACAGGGGTGGGGGAGCAGTACTTC. The encoded protein is CASSPGTGVGEQYF. This chain links TRBV18 with TRBJ2-7; 10 bases are shared with TRBD1. V dropped 3 bases and J dropped 7; count of bases not matched to a gene: 6. The CDR3 consists of 14 residues. Germline-derived CDR1 and CDR2 are KGHSH and LQKENI.

J is TRBJ2-1 and V is TRBV12-3 or TRBV12-4; unclear D gene. The germline V and J ends were trimmed by 5 bases and 11 bases, with 10 bases remaining between them. The CDR3 extends over 11 amino acids. CDR3 amino acids: CASSLEYKQFF. The CDR3 nucleotides read TGTGCCAGCAGTCTGGAGTATAAGCAGTTCTTC.

The table lists this clonotype with many counts. V and J are TRBV20-1 and TRBJ2-1; 10 nucleotides agree with TRBD2. The CDR3 covers 15 residues. Germline V CDR1 and CDR2: DFQATT, SNEGSKA (reference sequence). V dropped 4 bases and J dropped 9; count of bases not matched to a gene: 12. The CDR3 loop reads CSAIRLAGAQGEQFF. As DNA, the CDR3 is TGCAGTGCTATCCGACTAGCGGGCGCTCAGGGTGAGCAGTTCTTC.

The sample holds many counts of this clonotype. The V gene is TRBV12-3 or TRBV12-4, the J gene TRBJ2-5; 8 nucleotides match TRBD1. Unmatched junction bases numbered 7, after V lost 2 bases and J lost 5 bases. CDR3 length: 15 amino acids. CDR3 sequence reads: CASSLQGATGETQYF. In DNA form, the CDR3 reads TGTGCCAGCAGTTTACAGGGGGCGACGGGCGAGACCCAGTACTTC.

This clonotype was recorded many times. The chain has TRBV12-3 or TRBV12-4 and TRBJ1-2; D may be TRBD1 (5 bases). The CDR3 covers 15 residues. V was shortened by 4 bases and J by 0 bases, with 12 bases between the two germline ends. CDR3 loop: CASSSRDTPNYGYTF. In DNA form, the CDR3 reads TGTGCCAGCAGTTCCAGGGATACGCCTAACTATGGCTACACCTTC.

This clonotype was seen ten or more times. The CDR3 loop reads CASSVSRDTLNNEQFF. The CDR3, as DNA: TGTGCCAGCAGTGTCAGCCGAGACACCCTAAACAATGAGCAGTTCTTC. V is TRBV12-3 or TRBV12-4 and J is TRBJ2-1; D ambiguous. Trimming removed 5 bases from V and 5 bases from J, with 19 bases in between. This CDR3 spans 16 amino acids.

This clonotype was detected ten times or more. This chain connects TRBV11-2 to TRBJ2-7; D gene unclear. This CDR3 spans 13 amino acids. CDR1 is SGHAT and CDR2 is FQNNGV in the germline V gene. V dropped 1 base and J dropped 4 bases, with 8 bases sitting between them. For the CDR3, the DNA is TGTGCCAGCAGCTTAGGAGCTATTTACGAGCAGTACTTC. It specifies CASSLGAIYEQYF.